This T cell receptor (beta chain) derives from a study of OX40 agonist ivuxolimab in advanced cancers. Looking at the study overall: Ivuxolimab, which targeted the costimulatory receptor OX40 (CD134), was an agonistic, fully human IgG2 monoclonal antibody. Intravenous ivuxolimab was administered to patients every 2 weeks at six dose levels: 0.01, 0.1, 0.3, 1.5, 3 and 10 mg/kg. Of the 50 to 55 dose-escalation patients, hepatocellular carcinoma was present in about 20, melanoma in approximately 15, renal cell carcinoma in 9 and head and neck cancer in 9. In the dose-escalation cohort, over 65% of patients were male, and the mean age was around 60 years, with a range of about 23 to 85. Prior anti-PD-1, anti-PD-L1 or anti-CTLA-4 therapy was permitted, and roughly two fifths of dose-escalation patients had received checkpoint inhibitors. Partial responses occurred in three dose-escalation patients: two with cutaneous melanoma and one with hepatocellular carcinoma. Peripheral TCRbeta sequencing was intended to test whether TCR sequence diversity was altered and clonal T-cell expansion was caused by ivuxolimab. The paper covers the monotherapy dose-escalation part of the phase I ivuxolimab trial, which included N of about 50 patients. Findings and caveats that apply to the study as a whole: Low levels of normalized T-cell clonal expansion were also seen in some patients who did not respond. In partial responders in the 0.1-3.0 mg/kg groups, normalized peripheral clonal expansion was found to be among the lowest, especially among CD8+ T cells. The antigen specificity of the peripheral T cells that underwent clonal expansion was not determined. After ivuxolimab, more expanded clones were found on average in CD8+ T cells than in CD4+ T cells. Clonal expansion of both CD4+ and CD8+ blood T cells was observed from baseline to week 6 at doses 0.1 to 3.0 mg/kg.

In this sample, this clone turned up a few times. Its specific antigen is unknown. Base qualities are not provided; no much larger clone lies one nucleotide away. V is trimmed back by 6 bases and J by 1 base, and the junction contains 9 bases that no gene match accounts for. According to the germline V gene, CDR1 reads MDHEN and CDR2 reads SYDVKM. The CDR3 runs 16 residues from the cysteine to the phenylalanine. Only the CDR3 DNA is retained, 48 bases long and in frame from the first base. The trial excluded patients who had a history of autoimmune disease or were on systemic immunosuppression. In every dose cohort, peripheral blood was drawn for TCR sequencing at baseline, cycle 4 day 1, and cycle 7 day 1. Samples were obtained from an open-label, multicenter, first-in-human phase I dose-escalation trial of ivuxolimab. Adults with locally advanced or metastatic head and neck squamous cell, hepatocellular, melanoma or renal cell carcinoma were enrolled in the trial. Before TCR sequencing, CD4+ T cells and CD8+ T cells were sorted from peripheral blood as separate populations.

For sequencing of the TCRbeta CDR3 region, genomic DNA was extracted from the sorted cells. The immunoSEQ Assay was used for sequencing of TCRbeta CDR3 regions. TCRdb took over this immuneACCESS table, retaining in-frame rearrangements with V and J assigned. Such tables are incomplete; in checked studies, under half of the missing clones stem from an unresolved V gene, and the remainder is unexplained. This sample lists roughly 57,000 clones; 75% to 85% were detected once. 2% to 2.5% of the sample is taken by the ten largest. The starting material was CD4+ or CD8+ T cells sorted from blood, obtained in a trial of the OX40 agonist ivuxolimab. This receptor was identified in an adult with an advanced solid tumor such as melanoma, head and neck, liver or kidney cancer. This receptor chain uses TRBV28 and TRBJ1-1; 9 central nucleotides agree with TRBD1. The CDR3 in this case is CASRHTTGGQNTEAFF. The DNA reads TGTGCCAGCAGACATACTACAGGGGGCCAGAACACTGAAGCTTTCTTT. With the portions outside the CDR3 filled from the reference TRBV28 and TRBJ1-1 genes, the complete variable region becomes DVKVTQSSRYLVKRTGEKVFLECVQDMDHENMFWYRQDPGLGLRLIYFSYDVKMKEKGDIPEGYSVSREKKERFSLILESASTNQTSMYLCASRHTTGGQNTEAFFGQGTRLTVV.